This is a list of T cell receptor beta chains from one sample in a study of T cell repertoires in cytomegalovirus infection. From the reads, TCRdb called clonotypes with MiXCR, one entry per CDR3 protein. Among more than 35,000 distinct CDR3 sequences listed, roughly 54% were seen once. No antigen is known for these receptors. The input for sequencing was CD8+ T cells from cultured PBMCs, taken from culture after CMV antigen stimulation. All receptors derive from a human donor in good health (CMV status not recorded). Some clones in this sample may be carry-over from other donors' samples. Each CDR3 is given with its conserved first and last residue. D genes are given only for firm matches. Rows may omit the clone size; those that give it use once, few, many or a size class.

j_gene | d_gene | v_gene | abundance | CDR3aa | CDR3nt
TRBJ2-1 | . | TRBV7-3 | few | CASSPRRSSYNEQFF | TGTGCCAGCAGCCCCAGGAGAAGCTCCTACAATGAGCAGTTCTTC
TRBJ1-1 | . | TRBV6-1 | few | CASSELGAEAFF | TGTGCCAGCAGTGAACTGGGGGCTGAAGCTTTCTTT
TRBJ1-2 | TRBD1 | TRBV5-4 | . | CASSQPTGYSYGYTF | TGTGCCAGCAGCCAACCGACAGGGTACAGCTATGGCTACACCTTC
TRBJ2-7 | TRBD2 | TRBV7-6 | few | CATSEYGGSGYEQYF | TGTGCCACAAGCGAGTACGGCGGGAGTGGATACGAGCAGTACTTC
TRBJ2-7 | TRBD2 | TRBV7-6 | many | CASSLGGLAYEQYF | TGTGCCAGCAGCTTAGGTGGACTAGCCTACGAGCAGTACTTC
TRBJ1-5 | . | TRBV4-1 | . | CASSHTYLSPGIQRGNQPQHF | TGCGCCAGCAGCCATACCTACCTCTCGCCCGGGATCCAAAGGGGCAATCAGCCCCAGCATTTT
TRBJ2-5 | TRBD2 | TRBV11-3 | . | CASSPPSMGTSGTQETQYF | TGTGCCAGCAGCCCGCCGAGCATGGGGACTAGCGGAACCCAAGAGACCCAGTACTTC
TRBJ2-3 | . | TRBV20-1 | . | CSARDSRRGATDTQYF | TGCAGTGCTAGAGATTCACGGCGGGGCGCCACAGATACGCAGTATTTT
TRBJ1-6 | TRBD1 | TRBV7-8 | . | CASSLESRGPINSPLHF | TGTGCCAGCAGCTTAGAATCGAGGGGGCCCATCAATTCACCCCTCCACTTT
TRBJ2-5 | . | TRBV6-1 | . | CASSGKGGTQETQYF | TGTGCCAGCAGTGGGAAAGGGGGAACCCAAGAGACCCAGTACTTC
TRBJ2-1 | TRBD1 | TRBV12-3/TRBV12-4 | . | CASRRQGTYNEQFF | TGTGCCAGCAGAAGACAGGGTACCTACAATGAGCAGTTCTTC
TRBJ2-1 | . | TRBV19 | . | CASSIRGSDYNEQFF | TGTGCCAGTAGTATTAGGGGGAGCGACTACAATGAGCAGTTCTTC
TRBJ2-7 | . | TRBV20-1 | . | CSATTGQLYEQYF | TGCAGTGCTACGACAGGACAGCTATACGAGCAGTACTTC
TRBJ2-1 | TRBD2 | TRBV28 | . | CASSLPSGRGTYNEQFF | TGTGCCAGCAGTCTCCCCAGCGGGAGGGGAACGTACAATGAGCAGTTCTTC
TRBJ1-2 | . | TRBV12-3/TRBV12-4 | medium-sized | CASSLDYEGGNYGYTF | TGTGCCAGCAGTTTAGACTACGAGGGCGGTAACTATGGCTACACCTTC
TRBJ1-1 | TRBD1 | TRBV12-3/TRBV12-4 | many | CASSLEQGMTEAFF | TGTGCCAGCAGTTTGGAACAGGGGATGACTGAAGCTTTCTTT
TRBJ1-4 | . | TRBV19 | few | CAGGVGGGTNEKLFF | TGTGCCGGTGGGGTCGGGGGGGGAACTAATGAAAAACTGTTTTTT
TRBJ2-7 | TRBD2 | TRBV6-6 | . | CASSYSTVGGRRLYEQYF | TGTGCCAGCAGTTACAGTACGGTCGGCGGGAGACGTTTGTACGAGCAGTACTTC